This TCR beta chain originates from a study of Graves' ophthalmopathy and Graves' hyperthyroidism. Amplification from RNA transcripts yielded the TCR beta CDR3 regions. Scientists carried out first-round RT-PCR using HTBI primers and then a second-round multiplex PCR. One entry per CDR3 protein results from TCRdb running MiXCR on the multiplex PCR reads. The data contain roughly 420,000 distinct CDR3 sequences, under 25% of them singletons. The V gene lost 2 bases and the J gene lost 2 bases, with 4 bases spanning the gap. CDR1 and CDR2 (germline): SGDLS, YYNGEE. The CDR3 has 13 residues. This clonotype was counted at least ten times.

The chain is built from TRBV9 and TRBJ2-2; no clear D. The receptor was derived from a woman between 18 and 29 years old with stable Graves' hyperthyroidism. Material: peripheral blood. The DNA of the CDR3 is TGTGCCAGCAGCGTCTATAACACCGGGGAGCTGTTTTTT. As protein: CASSVYNTGELFF.